Listed below are T cell receptor beta chains from one sample, sequenced in a study of T cells expressing NK-cell markers. TCRdb reprocessed the 5' RACE reads, with one entry per CDR3 protein and no DNA. The table lists roughly 390,000 distinct CDR3 sequences. The sequencing sample was made of blood T cells: a sorted CD56 or NKG2C T cell subset, CD4+ or CD8+ T cells, or bulk PBMC T cells (not recorded which). These TCRs come from a woman in her fifties or sixties in good health. The CDR3 runs from the conserved cysteine through the conserved F or W.

TRBV15	TRBJ2-4	CATSSGEGNIQYF
TRBV6-5	TRBJ2-1	CASSRTGTSNNEQFF
TRBV10-3	TRBJ1-4	CATGTEGNEKLFF
TRBV7-6	TRBJ2-1	CASSWISGYNEQFF
TRBV7-9	TRBJ2-3	CASSSTSADTQYF
TRBV5-1	TRBJ1-1	CASSLKGQLAFF
TRBV29-1	TRBJ1-1	CSGTGERTEAFF
TRBV10-3	TRBJ2-1	CAIMGQGHNEQFF
TRBV3-1	TRBJ2-5	CASKLAIKETQYF
TRBV7-9	TRBJ2-6	CASTPGGYNSGANVLTF
TRBV5-1	TRBJ2-3	CASSLEGARHHTQYF
TRBV3-1	TRBJ2-1	CASSPIAGASGIIHNEQFF
TRBV20-1	TRBJ1-6	CSASPGASSPLHF
TRBV6-1	TRBJ2-2	CASGTSSTGELFF
TRBV4-1	TRBJ2-5	CASSHLEGGIQETQYF
TRBV20-1	TRBJ2-4	CSARLAGEMDIQYF
TRBV18	TRBJ2-2	CASQPGTAITGELFF
TRBV12-3/TRBV12-4	TRBJ2-1	CASSLGPDLYNEQFF
TRBV20-1	TRBJ2-5	CSANLQTAQETQYF
TRBV20-1	TRBJ2-1	CSGGGPSYNEQFF
TRBV5-1	TRBJ2-3	CASSLKGVTDTQYF
TRBV4-1	TRBJ2-2	CASSQVLAGKAGELFF
TRBV19	TRBJ2-1	CASSWEHRLPVYNEQFF
TRBV20-1	TRBJ1-5	CSARAGTGARQPQHF
TRBV5-1	TRBJ2-1	CASSWDGLAGDGNNEQFF
TRBV29-1	TRBJ2-1	CSVVTHNEQFF
TRBV12-3/TRBV12-4	TRBJ2-5	CASSGGLAGAPQYF
TRBV10-3	TRBJ1-1	CAISRTDQNTEAFF
TRBV12-3/TRBV12-4	TRBJ2-1	CASMSSGLDYNEQFF
TRBV25-1	TRBJ2-3	CASSIGTPPTDTQYF
TRBV7-9	TRBJ1-2	CASSPGGGRAYGYTF
TRBV4-1	TRBJ2-5	CASSRLAGVPETQYF
TRBV7-9	TRBJ2-1	CASSPAGTTEVDEQFF
TRBV7-9	TRBJ2-2	CASSRGGRGPGLGGELFF
TRBV29-1	TRBJ1-5	CSVILPGQPQHF
TRBV12-3/TRBV12-4	TRBJ2-1	CASSARTGPQFF
TRBV6-5	TRBJ2-5	CASSYSGGQETQYF
TRBV6-1	TRBJ1-5	CASAISSNQPQHF
TRBV18	TRBJ2-3	CASSPTGAYTDTQYF
TRBV7-8	TRBJ2-7	CASSSHRGPRYEQYF
TRBV3-1	TRBJ1-5	CASSQYRQQGNQPQHF
TRBV11-2	TRBJ2-1	CASSLVAGGFGEQFF
TRBV5-1	TRBJ1-1	CASSLDRNTEAFF
TRBV29-1	TRBJ2-6	CSVDPRGQGSSGANVLTF
TRBV7-9	TRBJ1-1	CASIPLTGVNTEAFF
TRBV10-3	TRBJ2-7	CAISEAGSTGYEQYF